A selection of T cell receptor beta chains follows, all from one sample in a study of OX40 agonist ivuxolimab in advanced cancers. Sequenced by immunoSEQ multiplex PCR; TCRdb stores in-frame clones only, minus some. The sample holds about 69,000 clones, roughly 90% seen once. Material: CD4+ or CD8+ T cells sorted from blood, obtained in a trial of the OX40 agonist ivuxolimab. These receptors were collected from an adult with an advanced solid tumor such as melanoma, head and neck, liver or kidney cancer. CDR3s include the opening cysteine and the closing phenylalanine or tryptophan. D genes are given only for firm matches. Expanded clones get a size class; other rows say once, few or many, or leave the size out.

clone size: NA
D gene: TRBD1
V gene: TRBV7-8
J gene: TRBJ1-6
CDR3 DNA: TGTGCCAGCAGCTTAGCGAGTGGGACAGGGAGTTCACCCCTCCACTTT
CDR3 protein: CASSLASGTGSSPLHF

clone size: NA
D gene: TRBD1
V gene: TRBV19
J gene: TRBJ2-7
CDR3 DNA: TGTGCCAGTAGGACGACAGGGACCGACGAGCAGTACTTC
CDR3 protein: CASRTTGTDEQYF

clone size: NA
D gene: NA
V gene: TRBV19
J gene: TRBJ1-1
CDR3 DNA: TGTGCCAGTAGTAACAGGGTGAACACTGAAGCTTTCTTT
CDR3 protein: CASSNRVNTEAFF

clone size: NA
D gene: NA
V gene: TRBV25-1
J gene: TRBJ2-5
CDR3 DNA: TGTGCCAGCAGCAAGCCGATGGACAGACGAGAGACCCAGTACTTC
CDR3 protein: CASSKPMDRRETQYF

clone size: NA
D gene: NA
V gene: TRBV10-3
J gene: TRBJ2-1
CDR3 DNA: TGTGCCATCAGTGAGTCGCTAGCGAACGGGGACAATGAGCAGTTCTTC
CDR3 protein: CAISESLANGDNEQFF

clone size: NA
D gene: TRBD1
V gene: TRBV29-1
J gene: TRBJ2-7
CDR3 DNA: TGCAGCGTTGAAACGGACAGGGGGCGAGGCGAGCAGTACTTC
CDR3 protein: CSVETDRGRGEQYF

clone size: NA
D gene: TRBD1
V gene: TRBV9
J gene: TRBJ2-6
CDR3 DNA: TGTGCCAGCAGCTCCGACAGGGGGCTTGGGGCCAACGTCCTGACTTTC
CDR3 protein: CASSSDRGLGANVLTF

clone size: NA
D gene: TRBD1
V gene: TRBV13
J gene: TRBJ1-1
CDR3 DNA: TGTGCCAGCAGCCCAAGGACAGGGCACACTGAAGCTTTCTTT
CDR3 protein: CASSPRTGHTEAFF

clone size: few
D gene: NA
V gene: TRBV29-1
J gene: TRBJ1-2
CDR3 DNA: TGCAGCGTGGTCAGCCAGCTAGGAGGCTACACCTTC
CDR3 protein: CSVVSQLGGYTF

clone size: NA
D gene: TRBD1
V gene: TRBV19
J gene: TRBJ1-5
CDR3 DNA: TGTGCCAGTAGTATAGATCACGATCTGGCAGGGGGACAGCCCCAGCATTTT
CDR3 protein: CASSIDHDLAGGQPQHF

clone size: NA
D gene: NA
V gene: TRBV27
J gene: TRBJ1-3
CDR3 DNA: TGTGCCAGCAGTTCAGGGTCCGGAAACACCATATATTTT
CDR3 protein: CASSSGSGNTIYF

clone size: NA
D gene: NA
V gene: TRBV19
J gene: TRBJ2-1
CDR3 DNA: TGTGCCAGTAGCAACAGCAGGGGACGAGAGCAGTTCTTC
CDR3 protein: CASSNSRGREQFF

clone size: NA
D gene: NA
V gene: TRBV7-9
J gene: TRBJ2-2
CDR3 DNA: TGTGCCAGCAGCTTAGCTAGCCAGAACACCGGGGAGCTGTTTTTT
CDR3 protein: CASSLASQNTGELFF

clone size: NA
D gene: NA
V gene: TRBV10-3
J gene: TRBJ2-3
CDR3 DNA: TGTGCCATCCTCCGCCAGGGGAGCACAGATACGCAGTATTTT
CDR3 protein: CAILRQGSTDTQYF

clone size: NA
D gene: NA
V gene: TRBV5-1
J gene: TRBJ2-3
CDR3 DNA: TGCGCCAGCAGCTTGGATCTTAGAGCAGCAGATACGCAGTATTTT
CDR3 protein: CASSLDLRAADTQYF

clone size: NA
D gene: NA
V gene: TRBV11-2
J gene: TRBJ2-7
CDR3 DNA: TGTGCCAGCAGTCCCCGAGAGGGCCAAACCTCCTACGAGCAGTACTTC
CDR3 protein: CASSPREGQTSYEQYF

clone size: NA
D gene: NA
V gene: TRBV7-8
J gene: TRBJ2-1
CDR3 DNA: TGTGCCAGCAGCTGGAGGGGCCTAGCGACGAGCTCCTACAATGAGCAGTTCTTC
CDR3 protein: CASSWRGLATSSYNEQFF

clone size: NA
D gene: TRBD2
V gene: TRBV10-1
J gene: TRBJ2-1
CDR3 DNA: TGCGCCAGCAGTGACCAGCGGGAAGACAATGAGCAGTTCTTC
CDR3 protein: CASSDQREDNEQFF

clone size: once
D gene: NA
V gene: TRBV9
J gene: TRBJ1-2
CDR3 DNA: TGTGCCAGCAGCGTGGGACGGAACTATGGCTACACCTTC
CDR3 protein: CASSVGRNYGYTF

clone size: NA
D gene: NA
V gene: TRBV18
J gene: TRBJ2-2
CDR3 DNA: TGTGCCAGCTCAACGAAGGCCACCGGGGAGCTGTTTTTT
CDR3 protein: CASSTKATGELFF

clone size: NA
D gene: TRBD1
V gene: TRBV5-1
J gene: TRBJ2-1
CDR3 DNA: TGCGCCAGCAGCTTCTGGGGGACAGGGGCCTACAATGAGCAGTTCTTC
CDR3 protein: CASSFWGTGAYNEQFF

clone size: NA
D gene: NA
V gene: TRBV7-3
J gene: TRBJ2-1
CDR3 DNA: TGTGCCAGCAGCTTAGGGGCATCCTACAATGAGCAGTTCTTC
CDR3 protein: CASSLGASYNEQFF

clone size: NA
D gene: NA
V gene: TRBV5-1
J gene: TRBJ1-3
CDR3 DNA: TGCGCCAGCAGCTTGGGCCCGGGTTCGGCTGGAAACACCATATATTTT
CDR3 protein: CASSLGPGSAGNTIYF

clone size: NA
D gene: NA
V gene: TRBV29-1
J gene: TRBJ2-3
CDR3 DNA: TGCAGCGTTGAAGCAGCCACCACAGATACGCAGTATTTT
CDR3 protein: CSVEAATTDTQYF

clone size: NA
D gene: NA
V gene: TRBV5-8
J gene: TRBJ1-1
CDR3 DNA: TGTGCCAGCAGCGTAACAGGGTTCACTGAAGCTTTCTTT
CDR3 protein: CASSVTGFTEAFF

clone size: NA
D gene: NA
V gene: TRBV7-9
J gene: TRBJ1-1
CDR3 DNA: TGTGCCAGCAGCGCGAGTCGAAAACCGGGAGATGGGGCTTTCTTT
CDR3 protein: CASSASRKPGDGAFF

clone size: NA
D gene: NA
V gene: TRBV5-6
J gene: TRBJ1-1
CDR3 DNA: TGTGCCAGCAGCATACAGGGAGTAGGTACTGAAGCTTTCTTT
CDR3 protein: CASSIQGVGTEAFF

clone size: NA
D gene: NA
V gene: TRBV18
J gene: TRBJ2-7
CDR3 DNA: TGTGCCAGCTCACCAGGGCACCCCTCCTACGAGCAGTACTTC
CDR3 protein: CASSPGHPSYEQYF

clone size: NA
D gene: NA
V gene: TRBV6-5
J gene: TRBJ2-7
CDR3 DNA: TGTGCCAGCAGTTACTTAGGGGCCCAGTACTTC
CDR3 protein: CASSYLGAQYF

clone size: NA
D gene: NA
V gene: TRBV6-1
J gene: TRBJ2-1
CDR3 DNA: TGTGCCAGCAGTGAAGGTCAGCCCTACAATGAGCAGTTCTTC
CDR3 protein: CASSEGQPYNEQFF